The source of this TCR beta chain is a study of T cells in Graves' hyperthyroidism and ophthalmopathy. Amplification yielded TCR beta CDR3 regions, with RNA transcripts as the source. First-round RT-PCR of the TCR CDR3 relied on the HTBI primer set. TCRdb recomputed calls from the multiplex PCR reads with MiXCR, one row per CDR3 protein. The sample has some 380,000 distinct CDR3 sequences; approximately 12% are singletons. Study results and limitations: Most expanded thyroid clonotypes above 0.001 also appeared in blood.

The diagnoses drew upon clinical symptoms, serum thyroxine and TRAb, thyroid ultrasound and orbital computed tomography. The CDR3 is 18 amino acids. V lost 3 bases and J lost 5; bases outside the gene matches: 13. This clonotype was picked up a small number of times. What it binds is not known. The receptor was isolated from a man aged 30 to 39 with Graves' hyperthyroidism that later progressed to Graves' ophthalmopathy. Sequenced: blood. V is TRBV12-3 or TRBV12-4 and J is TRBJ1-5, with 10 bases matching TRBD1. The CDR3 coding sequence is TGTGCCAGCAGTTTCGGGCTCGAATGGACAGGGGGGGATCAGCCCCAGCATTTT. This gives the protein CASSFGLEWTGGDQPQHF.